The 19 T cell receptor beta chains in this list originate from one sample, sequenced in a study of blood T cell repertoires in COVID-19. Method: immunoSEQ multiplex PCR; TCRdb's copy keeps in-frame clones and lacks some. The sample carries roughly 180,000 clones, around 76% recorded once. Sequenced sample: peripheral blood. The receptors were sampled from a woman aged 45 to 65 with active or convalescent COVID-19.

This clone is a singleton in its sample. This rearrangement joins TRBV6-5 to TRBJ2-7; 9 bases map to TRBD1. The V gene end was trimmed by 6 bases and the J gene end by 6 bases; junction bases not matched to a gene: 6. CDR1 and CDR2 from the germline V gene are MNHEY and SVGAGI. The CDR3 length is 13 residues. CDR3 region: CASSRDRVAEQYF. CDR3 DNA sequence: TGTGCCAGCAGCAGGGACAGGGTAGCCGAGCAGTACTTC.

This clone was seen only once. The chain uses TRBV6-5 and TRBJ2-2; the match to TRBD2 covers 9 bases. The CDR3 has 15 amino acids. V dropped 7 bases and J dropped 5; count of bases not matched to a gene: 8. Germline V lookup: CDR1 MNHEY, CDR2 SVGAGI. CDR3 amino acids: CASTPRAGGTGELFF. The CDR3 DNA is TGTGCCAGCACCCCTCGGGCGGGGGGGACCGGGGAGCTGTTTTTT.

This clone appeared a single time. The gene calls are TRBV30 and TRBJ2-7, with a weak D call TRBD1 (6 bases). CDR1 and CDR2 (germline): GTSNPN, SVGIG (reference sequence). The CDR3 runs 12 residues. V was pared by 5 bases and J by 3 bases, with 11 bases between. CDR3 nucleotides: TGTGCCTGGTCTACAGGGTTCTACGAGCAGTACTTC. This sequence encodes CAWSTGFYEQYF.

The chain couples TRBV5-5 to TRBJ1-1, with TRBD1 matching over 9 bases. The junction had 8 bases not matched to a gene; V was cut back by 5 bases and J by 3 bases. The CDR3 sequence is 15 residues long. CDR1 is SGHKS, CDR2 YYEKEE, per germline (reference sequence). CDR3 DNA sequence: TGTGCCAGCAGTCGTTACCGGGACAGGGACACTGAAGCTTTCTTT. This encodes CASSRYRDRDTEAFF.

This clone was seen only once. The gene calls are TRBV15 and TRBJ1-2, with unresolved D. Germline V gives CDR1 LNHNV, CDR2 YYDKDF (reference sequence). V lost 0 bases and J lost 8, with 16 bases in between. CDR3 length equals 15 residues. CDR3 amino acids: CATSRDLGQAGGYTF. CDR3 DNA: TGTGCCACCAGCAGAGATCTAGGCCAAGCGGGAGGCTACACCTTC.

In this sample, this clone turned up a few times. The chain employs TRBV9 and TRBJ2-3; 10 nucleotides line up with TRBD2. V shed 0 bases, J shed 0 bases, and the junction held 13 bases outside the gene matches. The CDR3 is made up of 20 amino acids. The germline V gene has CDR1 SGDLS and CDR2 YYNGEE. This chain's CDR3 is CASSVENSGGPTPSTDTQYF. The CDR3 bases are TGTGCCAGCAGCGTAGAGAATAGCGGGGGGCCAACTCCTAGCACAGATACGCAGTATTTT.

The CDR3 spells CAISEDRDTGYTF. DNA of the CDR3: TGTGCCATCAGTGAGGACAGGGATACTGGCTACACCTTC. The J gene is TRBJ1-2, the V gene TRBV10-3, with 7 positions matching TRBD1. With 2 bases clipped from V and 7 bases from J, the junction kept 4 bases outside the gene matches. The CDR3 runs 13 residues. The V gene's germline CDR1 is ENHRY and CDR2 SYGVKD.

The chain carries TRBV6-2 or TRBV6-3 and TRBJ2-7; TRBD2 agrees at 7 bases. CDR1 is MNHEY and CDR2 is SVGEGT in the germline V gene. The CDR3 is 15 amino acids. V lost 2 bases to trimming and J lost 2 bases; unmatched junction nucleotides: 6. DNA of the CDR3: TGTGCCAGCAGTTACCGAGAGCGGGATACCTACGAGCAGTACTTC. This sequence encodes CASSYRERDTYEQYF.

This sequence joins TRBV12-5 and TRBJ1-1; 8 bases line up with TRBD1. The CDR3 totals 19 residues. V was pared by 2 bases and J by 1 base, with 15 bases of the junction left unmatched. Germline V gene data show CDR1 as LGHNT and CDR2 as FRNRAP. CDR3 in amino acids: CASGLRLLQGAFRNTEAFF. The CDR3 DNA reads as TGTGCTAGTGGTTTGAGGTTGTTGCAGGGGGCGTTTCGGAACACTGAAGCTTTCTTT.

DNA for the CDR3: TGTGCCAGCAGCGGGGGACAAGCCGCCGGGGAGCAGTACTTC. This encodes CASSGGQAAGEQYF. The rearrangement joins TRBV9 to TRBJ2-7; tentatively, D is TRBD1 (6 bases). From germline, CDR1 is SGDLS and CDR2 YYNGEE. The CDR3 totals 14 residues. Trimming removed 3 bases at V and 7 bases at J, with 17 bases between.

The chain is built from TRBV19 and TRBJ1-2, with 7 positions matching TRBD1. The V and J ends lost 2 bases and 7 bases, in that order; junction bases with no gene match: 7. CDR3 size: 14 residues. Germline V gene sequence: CDR1 LNHDA, CDR2 SQIVND (reference sequence). The CDR3 loop reads CASSIRQGDRGYTF. For the CDR3, the DNA is TGTGCCAGTAGTATAAGACAGGGAGATCGTGGCTACACCTTC.

The chain is built from TRBV30 and TRBJ2-1; no definite D call. Per germline, CDR1 GTSNPN and CDR2 SVGIG (reference sequence). V lost 0 bases and J 3 bases, leaving 9 bases between the germline ends. The CDR3 spans 14 residues. The CDR3 region has the DNA TGTGCCTGGAGTGTACAAGAGCGCTACAATGAGCAGTTCTTC. Translating gives CAWSVQERYNEQFF.

The CDR3 sequence is CASSKQGNYGYTF. The CDR3 DNA reads TGTGCCAGCAGTAAACAGGGGAACTATGGCTACACCTTC. This chain links TRBV27 with TRBJ1-2, with 7 bases identical to TRBD1. V shed 5 bases, J shed 2 bases, and the junction held 2 bases outside the gene matches. Germline lookup yields CDR1 MNHEY and CDR2 SMNVEV (reference sequence). This CDR3 region has 13 residues.

The rearrangement joins TRBV4-3 to TRBJ2-1, with TRBD1 identical over 10 bases. CDR3 length equals 15 residues. Trimming removed 4 bases from V and 8 bases from J; junction bases left unmatched: 8. CDR1 and CDR2 from the germline V gene are LGHNA and YSLEER. CDR3 protein: CASSLRAGTGDEQFF. DNA for the CDR3: TGCGCCAGCAGCCTTAGAGCCGGGACAGGGGATGAGCAGTTCTTC.

This chain connects TRBV5-1 to TRBJ2-7; unclear D gene. The ends were cut back, 1 base at V and 0 bases at J, with 11 bases in the middle. Germline V gene sequence: CDR1 SGHRS, CDR2 YFSETQ. The CDR3 totals 15 residues. The CDR3 sequence: CASSLYYGSSYEQYF. CDR3 in DNA: TGCGCCAGCAGCTTGTACTATGGCAGCTCCTACGAGCAGTACTTC.

The V call is TRBV5-1, the J call TRBJ2-3; TRBD2 matches at 14 bases. The germline CDR1 and CDR2 sequences are SGHRS and YFSETQ. V shed 0 bases and J 4 bases; nucleotides not matched to a gene: 4. The CDR3 has 17 residues. CDR3 nucleotide sequence: TGCGCCAGCAGCTTGGGACTAGCGGGGGGGCCGGCAGATACGCAGTATTTT. Translating it yields CASSLGLAGGPADTQYF. Full variable domain (rest looked up from reference TRBV5-1 and TRBJ2-3): KAGVTQTPRYLIKTRGQQVTLSCSPISGHRSVSWYQQTPGQGLQFLFEYFSETQRNKGNFPGRFSGRQFSNSRSEMNVSTLELGDSALYLCASSLGLAGGPADTQYFGPGTRLTVL.

The chain has TRBV5-1 and TRBJ2-5; 7 bases are a match to TRBD2. CDR3 length: 15 residues. The J segment lost 5 bases and the V segment lost 2 bases, leaving 9 bases of the junction unmatched. CDR1 and CDR2 from the germline V gene are SGHRS and YFSETQ. In nucleotides, the CDR3 is TGCGCCAGCAGCTTAAGTGGCGGGAGAGAGGAGACCCAGTACTTC. Translated, it gives CASSLSGGREETQYF.

Comments on this clone: The sample carries other DNA sequences with the same CDR3. In DNA, the CDR3 is TGTGCCAGCAGCCCTCGAACAGGGGGAGGCGAGACCCAGTACTTC. Protein sequence: CASSPRTGGGETQYF. The rearrangement joins TRBV9 to TRBJ2-5; 8 bases fit TRBD1. This CDR3 has 15 residues. CDR1 SGDLS and CDR2 YYNGEE come from the germline V gene. V gave up 4 bases and J gave up 5 bases; unmatched junction bases: 10.

This chain uses TRBV6-5 with TRBJ1-2; 7 nucleotides agree with TRBD1. The CDR3 runs to 13 residues. Germline CDR1 MNHEY, CDR2 SVGAGI. V was pared by 6 bases and J by 7 bases, with 8 bases of the junction left unmatched. The CDR3 is CASSKEGGRGYTF. The CDR3 coding sequence is TGTGCCAGCAGCAAAGAAGGGGGCCGTGGCTACACCTTC.